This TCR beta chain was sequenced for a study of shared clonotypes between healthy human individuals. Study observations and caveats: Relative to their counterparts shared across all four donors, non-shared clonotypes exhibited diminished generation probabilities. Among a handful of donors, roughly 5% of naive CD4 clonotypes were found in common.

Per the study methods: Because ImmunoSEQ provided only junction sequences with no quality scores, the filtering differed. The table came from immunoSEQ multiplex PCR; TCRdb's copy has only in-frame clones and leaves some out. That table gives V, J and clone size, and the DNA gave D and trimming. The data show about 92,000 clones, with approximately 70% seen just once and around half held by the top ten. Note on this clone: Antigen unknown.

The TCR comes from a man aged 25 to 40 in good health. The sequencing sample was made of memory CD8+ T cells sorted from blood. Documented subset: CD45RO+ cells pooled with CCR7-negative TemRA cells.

The CDR3 coding sequence is TGTGCCAGCACCAAAGAACGGGACAGGGGACGCGAGCAGTACTTC. Translation: CASTKERDRGREQYF. The chain employs TRBV28 and TRBJ2-7, with TRBD1 matching over 10 bases. This CDR3 has 15 residues. V shed 7 bases and J 6 bases; nucleotides not matched to a gene: 12. Germline V gene lookup returns CDR1 MDHEN and CDR2 SYDVKM. The full variable domain, rest sourced from reference TRBV28 and TRBJ2-7, is DVKVTQSSRYLVKRTGEKVFLECVQDMDHENMFWYRQDPGLGLRLIYFSYDVKMKEKGDIPEGYSVSREKKERFSLILESASTNQTSMYLCASTKERDRGREQYFGPGTRLTVT.